These 32 T cell receptor beta chains originate from one sample sequenced in a study of T cell changes during pregnancy in multiple sclerosis. The protocol was immunoSEQ multiplex PCR, while the TCRdb copy is restricted to in-frame clones and leaves out a portion. The table lists 55,000 to 80,000 clones, under 90% of them singletons, with more than 9% in the top ten. This specimen was peripheral blood, taken after pregnancy. Receptor source: a female donor in good health, enrolled as a control in a pregnancy study.

As DNA, the CDR3 is TGTGCTAGTGGTTTGGGCCTGGGGGGTGAGCAGTTCTTC. Protein sequence: CASGLGLGGEQFF. The rearrangement joins TRBV12-5 to TRBJ2-1; tentative D call: TRBD2 (6 bases). The CDR3 length is 13 residues. Trimming pared 1 base from V and 9 bases from J, leaving 10 bases between. Looked up from germline, CDR1 is LGHNT and CDR2 is FRNRAP.

V gene TRBV19 combines with J gene TRBJ1-4; weak D call: TRBD1 (6 bases). The germline V gene has CDR1 LNHDA and CDR2 SQIVND (reference sequence). The CDR3 is 15 amino acids. V was pared by 5 bases and J by 14 bases, with 24 bases between. CDR3 bases: TGTGCCAGTAGTGATGTGGACAGACCCGGTTTAGGTCTGTTTTTT. Protein product: CASSDVDRPGLGLFF.

V and J are TRBV11-3 and TRBJ2-7; D is unclear. With 2 bases removed from V and 1 base from J, the gap between germline ends came to 6 bases. Germline CDR1 reads SGHNT; CDR2 reads YENEEA. The CDR3 spans 13 residues. DNA of the CDR3: TGTGCCAGCAGCTTACAGGAATCCTACGAGCAGTACTTC. It encodes CASSLQESYEQYF.

This clone was detected once. This chain joins TRBV5-1 and TRBJ1-4; a weak D match, TRBD1 (6 bases). The CDR3 loop spans 15 amino acids. The V end lost 0 bases, the J end lost 7 bases, and 13 bases lay between the germline ends. Germline V gives CDR1 SGHRS, CDR2 YFSETQ. The CDR3 is CASSLAGARGEKLFF. DNA for the CDR3: TGCGCCAGCAGCTTGGCAGGGGCCCGAGGTGAAAAACTGTTTTTT.

This clone was found once. V usage is TRBV6-5 and J usage is TRBJ2-1; D is perhaps TRBD2 (6 bases). CDR3 length equals 13 residues. V was cut by 5 bases and J by 12 bases, with 17 bases left in between. Germline V gene data show CDR1 as MNHEY and CDR2 as SVGAGI. CDR3 protein: CASSRDLAGGQFF. The DNA for the CDR3 is TGTGCCAGCAGTCGGGACCTAGCCGGGGGGCAGTTCTTC.

The CDR3 loop reads CASSTSGSREQYF. The CDR3 DNA is TGCGCCAGCAGCACTAGCGGGAGTCGCGAGCAGTACTTC. The rearrangement joins TRBV5-1 to TRBJ2-7, with 11 bases matching TRBD2. In germline, CDR1 is SGHRS, CDR2 YFSETQ. CDR3 length: 13 amino acids. The junction had 3 bases not matched to a gene; V was cut back by 4 bases and J by 6 bases.

This chain uses TRBV5-1 with TRBJ1-1, with 9 nucleotides matching TRBD1. This CDR3 comprises 19 residues. Losses at the gene ends were 0 bases for V and 0 bases for J; bases not matched to a gene: 12. Germline CDR1 SGHRS, CDR2 YFSETQ. The CDR3 sequence: CASSLDPNRDRVMNTEAFF. The CDR3 DNA reads as TGCGCCAGCAGCTTGGACCCGAACCGGGACAGGGTGATGAACACTGAAGCTTTCTTT.

The chain has TRBV6-5 and TRBJ2-7; 8 bases match TRBD2. The germline CDR1 and CDR2 sequences are MNHEY and SVGAGI. This CDR3 contains 15 residues. V lost 3 bases to trimming and J lost 6 bases; unmatched junction nucleotides: 10. CDR3 amino acids: CASSYRGTRSGEQYF. CDR3 nucleotides: TGTGCCAGCAGTTATAGGGGGACTAGGAGTGGCGAGCAGTACTTC.

The chain links TRBV18 to TRBJ2-7, with 11 bases identical to TRBD2. The CDR3 spans 16 residues. The germline V gene encodes CDR1 KGHSH and CDR2 LQKENI. The V and J ends lost 2 bases and 3 bases, in that order; junction bases with no gene match: 6. The chain's CDR3 is CASSPVPGTSGYEQYF. CDR3 bases: TGTGCCAGCTCACCAGTCCCCGGGACTAGCGGCTACGAGCAGTACTTC.

The V and J genes are TRBV2 and TRBJ1-5, with TRBD1 matching over 7 bases. This CDR3 comprises 16 residues. CDR1 is SNHLY and CDR2 is FYNNEI in the germline V gene. Trimming removed 1 base from V and 4 bases from J; junction bases left unmatched: 7. CDR3 sequence reads: CASSEGMDRRNQPQHF. As DNA, the CDR3 is TGTGCCAGCAGTGAAGGTATGGACAGGAGAAATCAGCCCCAGCATTTT. The variable domain in full, with the rest retrieved from reference TRBV2 and TRBJ1-5, is EPEVTQTPSHQVTQMGQEVILRCVPISNHLYFYWYRQILGQKVEFLVSFYNNEISEKSEIFDDQFSVERPDGSNFTLKIRSTKLEDSAMYFCASSEGMDRRNQPQHFGDGTRLSIL.

This clone was observed a single time. The chain is built from TRBV4-1 and TRBJ2-2; 7 positions agree with TRBD1. Trimming cost V 8 bases and J 4 bases; bases outside gene matches: 4. This CDR3 is built from 13 residues. From germline, CDR1 is MGHRA and CDR2 YSYEKL. Here the CDR3 DNA reads TGCGCCAGCGGGACAGCGAGCACCGGGGAGCTGTTTTTT. Its translation: CASGTASTGELFF.

A single count supports this clone. V gene TRBV4-1 combines with J gene TRBJ2-7; no reliable D call. Germline loops: CDR1 MGHRA, CDR2 YSYEKL. The CDR3 is 16 amino acids. Trimming cost V 0 bases and J 2 bases, with 14 bases left between them. The CDR3 DNA reads TGCGCCAGCAGCCAAGACGCACCACCTTTAGCCTACGAGCAGTACTTC. This encodes CASSQDAPPLAYEQYF.

The genes are TRBV29-1 and TRBJ1-2; D is undetermined. This CDR3 contains 12 residues. The V gene lost 3 bases and the J gene lost 4 bases, with 9 bases spanning the gap. Looked up from germline, CDR1 is SQVTM and CDR2 is ANQGSEA. CDR3 coding DNA: TGCAGCGTTGACTGGAGTGGCTATGGCTACACCTTC. Translating it yields CSVDWSGYGYTF.

V and J are TRBV19 and TRBJ1-1, with 7 positions matching TRBD1. CDR3 length: 15 amino acids. The J segment lost 0 bases and the V segment lost 9 bases, leaving 10 bases of the junction unmatched. Germline values: CDR1 LNHDA, CDR2 SQIVND (reference sequence). The CDR3 loop reads CASLGQQIMNTEAFF. The CDR3 bases are TGTGCCAGCCTGGGACAGCAGATCATGAACACTGAAGCTTTCTTT.

The rearrangement links TRBV2 to TRBJ2-7; D possibly corresponds to TRBD2 (6 bases). In germline, CDR1 is SNHLY, CDR2 FYNNEI. Trimming stripped 8 bases from V and 3 bases from J, with 14 bases between. The CDR3 loop spans 13 amino acids. DNA for the CDR3: TGTGCCAGCCAATGGACGGACTACTACGAGCAGTACTTC. This codes for CASQWTDYYEQYF.

This clone came up once. The chain couples TRBV30 to TRBJ1-2, with D maybe TRBD1 (5 bases). The CDR3 has 11 residues. The V gene's germline CDR1 is GTSNPN and CDR2 SVGIG (reference sequence). V was shortened by 5 bases and J by 8 bases, with 12 bases between the two germline ends. The chain's CDR3 is CAWPDNRGYTF. CDR3 nucleotides: TGTGCCTGGCCGGACAACCGGGGCTACACCTTC.

This rearrangement joins TRBV5-1 to TRBJ2-7; the match to TRBD1 covers 11 bases. Germline loops: CDR1 SGHRS, CDR2 YFSETQ. V dropped 2 bases and J dropped 6; count of bases not matched to a gene: 1. CDR3 length equals 13 residues. The CDR3 protein is CASSFGQGAEQYF. The CDR3 DNA is TGCGCCAGCAGCTTCGGACAGGGGGCCGAGCAGTACTTC.

This clone has only a few counts. V and J are TRBV6-6 and TRBJ1-1; TRBD1 matches 8 bases. The CDR3 totals 16 residues. Germline CDR1 reads MNHNY; CDR2 reads SVGAGI (reference sequence). J was trimmed by 1 base and V by 6 bases; bases with no gene match: 10. The CDR3, as DNA: TGTGCCAGCAGCTCACCGCCGGGACAGGCGAACACTGAAGCTTTCTTT. Its protein is CASSSPPGQANTEAFF.

The V and J genes are TRBV2 and TRBJ2-1; D perhaps matches TRBD2 (5 bases). CDR3 size: 11 residues. Germline lookup yields CDR1 SNHLY and CDR2 FYNNEI. The V end lost 4 bases, the J end lost 8 bases, and 6 bases lay between the germline ends. The CDR3 coding sequence is TGTGCCAGCAGTGCGGAGGATGAGCAGTTCTTC. It is translated as CASSAEDEQFF.

This clone appeared a single time. The rearrangement uses TRBV19 and TRBJ2-7; D unresolved. V gave up 3 bases and J gave up 4 bases, with 16 bases separating them. The CDR3 length is 15 residues. From germline, CDR1 is LNHDA and CDR2 SQIVND (reference sequence). The CDR3 bases are TGTGCCAGTAGTATCTCCACGACTGCGCAATACGAGCAGTACTTC. This sequence encodes CASSISTTAQYEQYF.

The gene calls are TRBV27 and TRBJ1-5, with TRBD1 matching 11 bases. V gave up 3 bases and J gave up 6 bases; unmatched junction bases: 7. The V gene's germline CDR1 is MNHEY and CDR2 SMNVEV (reference sequence). This CDR3 has 16 amino acids. CDR3 DNA sequence: TGTGCCAGCAGTTTTCAGGGACAGGGGGGCGGTCAGCCCCAGCATTTT. It yields the protein CASSFQGQGGGQPQHF.

The V call is TRBV29-1, the J call TRBJ2-7; TRBD1 matches 10 bases. The V and J ends lost 7 bases and 4 bases, in that order; junction bases with no gene match: 7. The CDR3 contains 13 residues. Germline V gene sequence: CDR1 SQVTM, CDR2 ANQGSEA. CDR3 sequence (DNA): TGCAGCGGGGGACAGGGGATCGGGTACGAGCAGTACTTC. Translated: CSGGQGIGYEQYF.

The CDR3 coding sequence is TGTGCCAGCAGCTCCAGGGTGAACAATGAGCAGTTCTTC. It codes for CASSSRVNNEQFF. The rearrangement links TRBV9 to TRBJ2-1; maybe TRBD1 (5 bases). Trimming left V 4 bases short and J 5 bases short, with 10 bases between. CDR1 is SGDLS and CDR2 is YYNGEE in the germline V gene. CDR3 length: 13 residues.

The CDR3 DNA is TGTGCCAGCAGCCATCCGGGACAAAGCTACGAGCAGTACTTC. As protein: CASSHPGQSYEQYF. The rearrangement joins TRBV5-6 to TRBJ2-7; possible D gene TRBD1, 6 bases. Germline assignment: CDR1 SGHDT and CDR2 YYEEEE. Trimming stripped 4 bases from V and 3 bases from J, with 14 bases between. The CDR3 runs to 14 residues. Variable domain in full (rest from reference TRBV5-6 and TRBJ2-7): DAGVTQSPTHLIKTRGQQVTLRCSPKSGHDTVSWYQQALGQGPQFIFQYYEEEERQRGNFPDRFSGHQFPNYSSELNVNALLLGDSALYLCASSHPGQSYEQYFGPGTRLTVT.

This clone was counted between two and nine times. The rearrangement joins TRBV7-2 to TRBJ2-2; D is unresolved. Trimming took off 4 bases at V and 1 base at J, with 4 bases between the two ends. This CDR3 has 13 amino acids. CDR1 and CDR2 (germline): SGHTA, FQGNSA. CDR3 sequence reads: CASSSVNTGELFF. The CDR3 DNA sequence: TGTGCCAGCAGCTCAGTGAACACCGGGGAGCTGTTTTTT.

The chain couples TRBV20-1 to TRBJ1-2; D gene uncertain. Germline lookup yields CDR1 DFQATT and CDR2 SNEGSKA (reference sequence). The CDR3 runs 11 residues. Trimming shortened V by 7 bases and J by 3 bases, and 9 bases separated the two germline ends. Here the CDR3 DNA reads TGCAGTGACTCGAATGACTATGGCTACACCTTC. Protein sequence: CSDSNDYGYTF.

This clone was counted once. This chain uses TRBV5-1 with TRBJ2-5; 9 nucleotides align to TRBD1. The J segment lost 5 bases and the V segment lost 5 bases, leaving 13 bases of the junction unmatched. The CDR3 runs to 16 residues. Germline lookup yields CDR1 SGHRS and CDR2 YFSETQ. The CDR3 loop reads CASRPTGGRVRETQYF. CDR3 bases: TGCGCCAGCAGGCCTACAGGGGGCAGGGTTCGGGAGACCCAGTACTTC.

The chain has TRBV21-1 and TRBJ1-2; no check of the table's D call, TRBD1, against the DNA was made. TRBV21-1 is a documented pseudogene. This CDR3 has 15 residues. The CDR3, as DNA: TGTGCCAGCTCCGGTTCAGGACAGTTTAACTATGGCTACACCTTC. Translated: CASSGSGQFNYGYTF.

The chain joins TRBV4-1 to TRBJ1-2; D is unresolved. V was cut by 0 bases and J by 4 bases, with 12 bases left in between. The germline V gene encodes CDR1 MGHRA and CDR2 YSYEKL. The CDR3 length is 15 residues. CDR3 bases: TGCGCCAGCAGCCAAGATTTCGGGGTAATCTATGGCTACACCTTC. As protein: CASSQDFGVIYGYTF.

V gene TRBV5-4 combines with J gene TRBJ2-5, with D possibly being TRBD1 (6 bases). This CDR3 has 13 residues. The V gene lost 4 bases and the J gene lost 2 bases, with 9 bases spanning the gap. Germline CDR1 and CDR2: SGHNT and YYREEE (reference sequence). The DNA of the CDR3 is TGTGCCAGCAGCCAGGACAGTCAAGAGACCCAGTACTTC. This codes for CASSQDSQETQYF.

The rearrangement uses TRBV9 and TRBJ1-2; 9 bases fit TRBD1. Germline V gene data show CDR1 as SGDLS and CDR2 as YYNGEE. This CDR3 comprises 14 residues. The V and J ends lost 4 bases and 4 bases, in that order; junction bases with no gene match: 5. The CDR3 protein is CASSKPGQGYGYTF. DNA of the CDR3: TGTGCCAGCAGCAAACCGGGACAGGGCTATGGCTACACCTTC.

This sequence joins TRBV6-6 and TRBJ2-5, with 8 bases identical to TRBD2. The length of the CDR3 is 13 residues. V shed 6 bases and J 1 base; nucleotides not matched to a gene: 1. Germline V CDR1 and CDR2: MNHNY, SVGAGI (reference sequence). The CDR3 nucleotides are TGTGCCAGCAGGACTAGCGCCCAAGAGACCCAGTACTTC. Translation: CASRTSAQETQYF.